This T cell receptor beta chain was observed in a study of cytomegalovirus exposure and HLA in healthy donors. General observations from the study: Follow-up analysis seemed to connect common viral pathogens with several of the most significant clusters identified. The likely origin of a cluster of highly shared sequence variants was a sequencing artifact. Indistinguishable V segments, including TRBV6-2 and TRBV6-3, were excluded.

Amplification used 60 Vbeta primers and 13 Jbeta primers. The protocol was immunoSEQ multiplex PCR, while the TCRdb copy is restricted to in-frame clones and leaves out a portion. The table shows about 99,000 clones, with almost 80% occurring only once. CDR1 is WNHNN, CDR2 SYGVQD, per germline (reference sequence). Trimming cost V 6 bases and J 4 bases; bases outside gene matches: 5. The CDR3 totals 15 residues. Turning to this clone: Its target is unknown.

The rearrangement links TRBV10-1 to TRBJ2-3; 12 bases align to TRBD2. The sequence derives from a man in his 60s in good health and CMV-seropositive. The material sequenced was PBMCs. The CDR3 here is CASSPTSGGSDTQYF. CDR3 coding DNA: TGCGCCAGCAGCCCGACTAGCGGGGGCTCAGATACGCAGTATTTT.